Below, 24 T cell receptor beta chains from the same sample are listed, as sequenced in a study of neoadjuvant anti-PD-1 for oral cavity cancer. Sequencing was performed with immunoSEQ multiplex PCR; in TCRdb, only in-frame clones are kept and a portion is missing. The data hold about 62,000 clones, with around 85% observed a single time. Here the sequenced sample was PBMCs, taken before nivolumab (anti-PD-1) treatment. These receptors all come from a person between 35 and 79 years old with oral cavity squamous cell carcinoma.

The chain carries TRBV7-6 and TRBJ1-1; a possible D gene is TRBD1 (6 bases). The ends were cut back, 0 bases at V and 5 bases at J, with 16 bases in the middle. Germline V gives CDR1 SGHVS, CDR2 FNYEAQ. CDR3 length: 16 residues. In DNA, the CDR3 is TGTGCCAGCAGCTTAGCGGAAGCGAAGGGGGGTACTGAAGCTTTCTTT. Its translation: CASSLAEAKGGTEAFF.

The chain uses TRBV5-1 and TRBJ2-1; D not certain. CDR3 length: 13 amino acids. Deletions cut 0 bases from V and 5 bases from J, with 6 bases between. CDR1 and CDR2 from the germline V gene are SGHRS and YFSETQ. CDR3 nucleotide sequence: TGCGCCAGCAGCTTGGTCACTGACAATGAGCAGTTCTTC. It encodes CASSLVTDNEQFF.

This clone appeared a single time. V is TRBV6-1 and J is TRBJ2-7; D gene ambiguous. CDR3 length: 13 residues. Trimming left V 8 bases short and J 0 bases short, with 11 bases between. Germline CDR1 is MNHNS and CDR2 is SASEGT. The CDR3 here is CASSLILSYEQYF. In DNA, the CDR3 is TGTGCCAGCTCCCTAATTCTCTCCTACGAGCAGTACTTC.

The gene calls are TRBV7-6 and TRBJ2-7; D call uncertain. Between the trimmed V and J ends, which lost 1 base and 2 bases, there was a span of 9 bases. The length of the CDR3 is 14 residues. Germline V gives CDR1 SGHVS, CDR2 FNYEAQ. The CDR3: CASSLDENPYEQYF. In DNA form, the CDR3 reads TGTGCCAGCAGCTTAGACGAGAACCCCTACGAGCAGTACTTC.

The chain combines TRBV7-2 with TRBJ2-4; TRBD1 is a possible D gene (5 bases). The CDR3 runs 12 residues. Germline V gene data show CDR1 as SGHTA and CDR2 as FQGNSA. V was cut by 6 bases and J by 6 bases, with 9 bases left in between. The CDR3 here is CASSSDRNIQYF. In nucleotides, the CDR3 is TGTGCCAGCAGTTCCGACAGAAACATTCAGTACTTC.

This chain's CDR3 is CASSLGPLYEQYF. CDR3 nucleotides: TGTGCCAGCAGTTTGGGGCCTCTCTACGAGCAGTACTTC. The rearrangement joins TRBV27 to TRBJ2-7; tentatively, D is TRBD1 (5 bases). The CDR3 is 13 amino acids. The V end lost 3 bases, the J end lost 3 bases, and 9 bases lay between the germline ends. Germline V lookup: CDR1 MNHEY, CDR2 SMNVEV (reference sequence).

The genes are TRBV5-4 and TRBJ2-3; a weak D match, TRBD2 (5 bases). From germline, CDR1 is SGHNT and CDR2 YYREEE (reference sequence). The V and J ends lost 0 bases and 4 bases respectively, with 18 bases between them. The CDR3 loop spans 17 amino acids. The CDR3 sequence is CASSLEAGSRAADTQYF. CDR3 sequence (DNA): TGTGCCAGCAGCTTGGAGGCGGGCTCGAGGGCCGCAGATACGCAGTATTTT.

V usage is TRBV19 and J usage is TRBJ1-3, with D hard to call. The CDR3 runs to 12 residues. The germline V gene encodes CDR1 LNHDA and CDR2 SQIVND (reference sequence). Deletions cut 8 bases from V and 0 bases from J, with 5 bases between. CDR3 coding DNA: TGTGCCAGTGAAAGCTCTGGAAACACCATATATTTT. This encodes CASESSGNTIYF.

J is TRBJ1-3 and V is TRBV9; no firm D call. In germline, CDR1 is SGDLS, CDR2 YYNGEE. The CDR3 loop spans 13 amino acids. Trimming stripped 2 bases from V and 3 bases from J, with 6 bases between. CDR3 sequence reads: CASSVRVGNTIYF. In DNA form, the CDR3 reads TGTGCCAGCAGCGTCAGAGTTGGAAACACCATATATTTT.

This clone appeared a few times. The V and J genes are TRBV5-1 and TRBJ2-3; 8 positions agree with TRBD2. Germline CDR1 is SGHRS and CDR2 is YFSETQ. V shed 0 bases and J 2 bases; nucleotides not matched to a gene: 2. CDR3 length: 15 residues. This chain's CDR3 is CASSLGLAHTDTQYF. CDR3 DNA sequence: TGCGCCAGCAGCTTGGGACTAGCGCACACAGATACGCAGTATTTT.

This clone showed up just a few times. This chain joins TRBV15 and TRBJ2-1; tentatively, D is TRBD1 (5 bases). CDR3 size: 15 residues. Germline V gives CDR1 LNHNV, CDR2 YYDKDF (reference sequence). The V end was cut by 1 base, the J end by 10 bases, with 17 bases between. Here the CDR3 DNA reads TGTGCCACCAGCAGAGGTGTGGGCAGGGTCAAAGAGCAGTTCTTC. It specifies CATSRGVGRVKEQFF.

The V call is TRBV7-6, the J call TRBJ1-1; 7 bases map to TRBD1. Germline assignment: CDR1 SGHVS and CDR2 FNYEAQ. J lost 10 bases, V lost 3 bases, and 11 bases had no gene match. The CDR3 sequence is 14 residues long. The CDR3 spells CASSFVTGAPPAFF. The CDR3 coding sequence is TGTGCCAGCAGCTTCGTAACAGGGGCTCCCCCAGCTTTCTTT.

The genes are TRBV19 and TRBJ1-1; D is ambiguous. The CDR3 is made up of 14 amino acids. CDR1 LNHDA and CDR2 SQIVND come from the germline V gene (reference sequence). Deletions cut 5 bases from V and 0 bases from J, with 10 bases between. The CDR3 sequence is CASSSQNLNTEAFF. The CDR3 DNA sequence: TGTGCCAGTAGTTCCCAGAATTTGAACACTGAAGCTTTCTTT. The full variable domain, completed using reference TRBV19 and TRBJ1-1, is DGGITQSPKYLFRKEGQNVTLSCEQNLNHDAMYWYRQDPGQGLRLIYYSQIVNDFQKGDIAEGYSVSREKKESFPLTVTSAQKNPTAFYLCASSSQNLNTEAFFGQGTRLTVV.

This chain connects TRBV7-9 to TRBJ1-6; D is undetermined. This CDR3 comprises 13 residues. The V gene's germline CDR1 is SEHNR and CDR2 FQNEAQ (reference sequence). Trimming cost V 10 bases and J 11 bases, with 18 bases left between them. The CDR3 sequence is CATTADGVTPLHF. In DNA, the CDR3 is TGTGCCACTACCGCTGATGGCGTTACACCCCTCCACTTT.

This chain joins TRBV2 and TRBJ1-5; tentatively, D is TRBD1 (6 bases). Germline loops: CDR1 SNHLY, CDR2 FYNNEI. V gave up 8 bases and J gave up 3 bases, with 17 bases separating them. The CDR3 sequence is 15 residues long. CDR3 protein: CASAKHGTSNQPQHF. CDR3 nucleotides: TGTGCCAGCGCTAAACACGGGACATCCAATCAGCCCCAGCATTTT.

The chain is built from TRBV5-1 and TRBJ2-7, with D uncertain. Germline-derived CDR1 and CDR2 are SGHRS and YFSETQ. The CDR3 is made up of 14 amino acids. V was pared by 0 bases and J by 0 bases, with 7 bases between. The CDR3 region is CASSLEDDSYEQYF. For the CDR3, the DNA is TGCGCCAGCAGCTTGGAAGACGACTCCTACGAGCAGTACTTC.

The chain combines TRBV30 with TRBJ1-1, with 9 positions matching TRBD1. CDR1 GTSNPN and CDR2 SVGIG come from the germline V gene (reference sequence). This CDR3 is 15 amino acids long. After removal of 7 bases from V and 3 bases from J, the junction contained 12 bases not matched to a gene. Written as DNA, the CDR3 is TGTGCCTCTACGGGACAGGGTGCGGGAGACACTGAAGCTTTCTTT. The encoded protein is CASTGQGAGDTEAFF.

This chain uses TRBV6-1 with TRBJ2-3, with TRBD2 as a possible D gene (7 bases). Trimming left V 1 base short and J 5 bases short, with 13 bases between. Germline CDR1 is MNHNS and CDR2 is SASEGT. The CDR3 sequence is 15 residues long. The CDR3 DNA sequence: TGTGCCAGCAGTGAAGTGGGGGGGCTGGTAGATACGCAGTATTTT. It translates to CASSEVGGLVDTQYF.

The chain is built from TRBV5-5 and TRBJ2-7; either TRBD1 or TRBD2 may supply D (5 bases each). The germline CDR1 and CDR2 sequences are SGHKS and YYEKEE (reference sequence). The CDR3 has 15 amino acids. V lost 2 bases and J 0 bases, leaving 12 bases between the germline ends. CDR3 in DNA: TGTGCCAGCAGCTTTGGGGACGGGTTCTCCTACGAGCAGTACTTC. Its translation is CASSFGDGFSYEQYF.

The rearrangement uses TRBV2 and TRBJ2-3; 7 positions agree with TRBD2. Germline loops: CDR1 SNHLY, CDR2 FYNNEI. There are 15 residues in the CDR3. J gave up 2 bases and V 6 bases, and 8 bases lay outside the gene matches. CDR3 region: CASSPGTILTDTQYF. The DNA for the CDR3 is TGTGCCAGCAGCCCCGGGACTATCCTCACAGATACGCAGTATTTT.

The chain carries TRBV9 and TRBJ1-1; 7 nucleotides line up with TRBD1. CDR3 length: 15 amino acids. In germline, CDR1 is SGDLS, CDR2 YYNGEE. Trimming cost V 4 bases and J 1 base; bases outside gene matches: 7. The CDR3 DNA sequence: TGTGCCAGCAGCTACACCGGGACAGAGAACACTGAAGCTTTCTTT. Amino acids: CASSYTGTENTEAFF.

The V and J genes are TRBV4-2 and TRBJ1-2; 8 nucleotides align to TRBD1. Germline V lookup: CDR1 LGHNA, CDR2 YNFKEQ. The junction had 10 bases not matched to a gene; V was cut back by 5 bases and J by 5 bases. CDR3 length: 15 residues. CDR3 loop: CASSSLDRESYGYTF. The CDR3, as DNA: TGTGCCAGCAGCTCCTTGGACAGGGAAAGTTATGGCTACACCTTC.

The rearrangement uses TRBV5-1 and TRBJ1-1; TRBD1 matches 7 bases. The CDR3 extends over 14 amino acids. V lost 4 bases to trimming and J lost 4 bases; unmatched junction nucleotides: 7. Germline V lookup: CDR1 SGHRS, CDR2 YFSETQ. In nucleotides, the CDR3 is TGCGCCAGCAGCACCCAGACAGGGACCACTGAAGCTTTCTTT. It encodes CASSTQTGTTEAFF.

This sequence joins TRBV16 and TRBJ2-3, with 10 bases fitting TRBD2. The germline CDR1 and CDR2 sequences are KGHSY and FQNENV. V dropped 8 bases and J dropped 4; count of bases not matched to a gene: 6. The CDR3 spans 14 residues. The CDR3 loop is CASVSGGAADTQYF. CDR3 bases: TGTGCCAGCGTGAGCGGGGGGGCCGCAGATACGCAGTATTTT.